This T cell receptor beta chain was documented in a study of T-cell memory formation after mild COVID-19. TCRdb recomputed calls from the 5' RACE reads with MiXCR, one row per CDR3 protein. The sample records roughly 190,000 distinct CDR3 sequences, roughly a tenth being singletons. Study results and limitations: Shrinking CD4+ clones resided mostly in CM and EM, and CD8+ ones in EMRA. Day 15 to 85 contractors were CD4/CD8 balanced; later expanders leaned CD4+.

This clonotype was seen repeatedly, ten times or more. As yet, its antigen is unknown. This receptor was obtained from a young man who had mild COVID-19 (a few samples of this study predate the infection). Cell type and time point are not known. The sequencing input was PBMCs or a T cell subset sorted from them (not recorded which).

CDR3 DNA sequence: TGTGCCAGCATCGCGGGGCCTCAAGAGACCCAGTACTTC. Encoded protein: CASIAGPQETQYF. The chain recombines TRBV7-2 with TRBJ2-5; tentatively, D is TRBD2 (6 bases). The CDR3 loop spans 13 amino acids. V shed 7 bases and J shed 2 bases, with 11 bases lying between them. From germline, CDR1 is SGHTA and CDR2 FQGNSA.